This T cell receptor (beta chain) was obtained from a study of OX40 agonist ivuxolimab in advanced cancers. The assay was immunoSEQ multiplex PCR, and TCRdb's table has in-frame clones only and misses some. The table shows approximately 70,000 clones, with around 86% occurring only once. This CDR3 spans 14 amino acids. Germline lookup yields CDR1 SGHRS and CDR2 YFSETQ. V shed 4 bases and J 4 bases; nucleotides not matched to a gene: 4. This sequence originates from an adult with an advanced solid tumor such as melanoma, head and neck, liver or kidney cancer. The sequencing used CD4+ or CD8+ T cells sorted from blood, collected in a trial of the OX40 agonist ivuxolimab. The V gene is TRBV5-1, the J gene TRBJ1-2; 10 positions match TRBD1. The CDR3 nucleotides are TGCGCCAGCAGCACGGGACAGGGGTCCTATGGCTACACCTTC. It specifies CASSTGQGSYGYTF.